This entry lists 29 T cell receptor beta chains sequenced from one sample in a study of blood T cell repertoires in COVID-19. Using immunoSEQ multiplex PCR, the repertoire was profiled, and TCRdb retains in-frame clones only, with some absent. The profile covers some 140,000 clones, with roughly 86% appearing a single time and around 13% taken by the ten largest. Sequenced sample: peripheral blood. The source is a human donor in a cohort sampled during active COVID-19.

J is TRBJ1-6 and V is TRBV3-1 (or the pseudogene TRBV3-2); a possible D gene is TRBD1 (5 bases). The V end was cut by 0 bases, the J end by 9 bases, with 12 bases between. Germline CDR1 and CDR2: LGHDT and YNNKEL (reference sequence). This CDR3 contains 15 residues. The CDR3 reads CASSQEGQGSSPLHF. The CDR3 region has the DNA TGTGCCAGCAGCCAAGAGGGGCAGGGAAGTTCACCCCTCCACTTT.

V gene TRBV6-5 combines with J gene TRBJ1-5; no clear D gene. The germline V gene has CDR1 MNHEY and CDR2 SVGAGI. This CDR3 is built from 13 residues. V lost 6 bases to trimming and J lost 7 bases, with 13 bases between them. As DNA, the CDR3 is TGTGCCAGCAGGCGGGAGGGTGGACAGCCCCAGCATTTT. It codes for CASRREGGQPQHF.

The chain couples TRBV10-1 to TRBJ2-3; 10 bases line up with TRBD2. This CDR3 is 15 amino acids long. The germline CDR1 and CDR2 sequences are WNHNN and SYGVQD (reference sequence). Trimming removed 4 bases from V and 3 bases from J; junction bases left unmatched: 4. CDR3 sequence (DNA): TGCGCCAGCAGTGCTTCTAGCGGGGGTACAGATACGCAGTATTTT. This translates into CASSASSGGTDTQYF.

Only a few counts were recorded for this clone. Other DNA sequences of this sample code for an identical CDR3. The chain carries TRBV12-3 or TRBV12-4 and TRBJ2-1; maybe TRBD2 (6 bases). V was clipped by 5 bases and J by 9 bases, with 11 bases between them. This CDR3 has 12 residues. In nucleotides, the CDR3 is TGTGCCAGCAGTGTCCGGCGGGGTGAGCAGTTCTTC. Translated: CASSVRRGEQFF.

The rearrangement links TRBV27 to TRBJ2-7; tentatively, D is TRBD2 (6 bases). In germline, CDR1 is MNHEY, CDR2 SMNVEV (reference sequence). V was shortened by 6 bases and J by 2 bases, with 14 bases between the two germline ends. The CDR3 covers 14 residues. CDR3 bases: TGTGCCAGCAGCAGAGCCGGGACTCCCTACGAGCAGTACTTC. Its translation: CASSRAGTPYEQYF.

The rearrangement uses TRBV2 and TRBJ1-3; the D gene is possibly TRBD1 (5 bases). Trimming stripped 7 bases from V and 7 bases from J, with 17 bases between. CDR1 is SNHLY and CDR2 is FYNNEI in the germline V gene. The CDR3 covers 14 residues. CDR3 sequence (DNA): TGTGCCAGCACCAGGGCCCCTGCCGGGAACACCATATATTTT. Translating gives CASTRAPAGNTIYF.

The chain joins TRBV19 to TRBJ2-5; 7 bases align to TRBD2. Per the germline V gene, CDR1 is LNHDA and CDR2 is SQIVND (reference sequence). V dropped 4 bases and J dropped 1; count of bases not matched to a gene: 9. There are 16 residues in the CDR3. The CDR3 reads CASSTPNLAAQETQYF. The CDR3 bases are TGTGCCAGTAGTACCCCCAATCTAGCGGCCCAAGAGACCCAGTACTTC.

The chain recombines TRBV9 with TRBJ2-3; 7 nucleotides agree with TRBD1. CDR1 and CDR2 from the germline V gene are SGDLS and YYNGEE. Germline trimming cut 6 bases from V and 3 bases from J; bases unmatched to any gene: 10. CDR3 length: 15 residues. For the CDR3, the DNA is TGTGCCAGCACCCGACTCGACAGGGTGACAGATACGCAGTATTTT. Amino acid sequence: CASTRLDRVTDTQYF.

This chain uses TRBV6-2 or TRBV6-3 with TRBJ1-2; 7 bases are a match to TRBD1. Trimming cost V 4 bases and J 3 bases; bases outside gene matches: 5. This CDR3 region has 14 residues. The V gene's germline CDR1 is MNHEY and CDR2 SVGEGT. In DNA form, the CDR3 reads TGTGCCAGCAGTTTCTCGACAGGGCACTATGGCTACACCTTC. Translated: CASSFSTGHYGYTF.

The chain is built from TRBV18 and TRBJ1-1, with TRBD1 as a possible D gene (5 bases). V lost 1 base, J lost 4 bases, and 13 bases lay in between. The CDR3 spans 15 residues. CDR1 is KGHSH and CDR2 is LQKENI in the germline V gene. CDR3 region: CASSPRPGSGTEAFF. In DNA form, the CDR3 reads TGTGCCAGCTCACCACGGCCAGGGTCAGGCACTGAAGCTTTCTTT.

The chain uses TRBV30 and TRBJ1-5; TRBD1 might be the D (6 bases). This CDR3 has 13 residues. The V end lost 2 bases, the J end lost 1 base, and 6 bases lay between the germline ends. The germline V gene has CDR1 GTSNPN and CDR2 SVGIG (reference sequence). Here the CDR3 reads CAWSTGSNQPQHF. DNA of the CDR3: TGTGCCTGGAGTACAGGGAGCAATCAGCCCCAGCATTTT.

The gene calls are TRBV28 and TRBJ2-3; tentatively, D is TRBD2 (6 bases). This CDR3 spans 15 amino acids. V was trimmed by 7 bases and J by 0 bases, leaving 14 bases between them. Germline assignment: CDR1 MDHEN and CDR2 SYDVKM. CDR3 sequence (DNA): TGTGCCAGCATGTGGGGGGAATCTAGCACAGATACGCAGTATTTT. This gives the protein CASMWGESSTDTQYF.

CDR3 DNA sequence: TGCAGTGCCTTGGACATCTACGAGCAGTACTTC. This translates into CSALDIYEQYF. The chain carries TRBV20-1 and TRBJ2-7, with D tentatively TRBD1 (5 bases). Per germline, CDR1 DFQATT and CDR2 SNEGSKA (reference sequence). The V and J ends lost 6 bases and 3 bases respectively, with 9 bases between them. The CDR3 runs to 11 residues.

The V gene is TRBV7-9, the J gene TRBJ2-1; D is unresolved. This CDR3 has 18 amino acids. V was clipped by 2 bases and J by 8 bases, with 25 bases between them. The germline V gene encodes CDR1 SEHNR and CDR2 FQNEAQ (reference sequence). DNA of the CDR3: TGTGCCAGCAGCTTAACATCTGTGGAGACCGACTTTTTGGATGAGCAGTTCTTC. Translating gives CASSLTSVETDFLDEQFF.

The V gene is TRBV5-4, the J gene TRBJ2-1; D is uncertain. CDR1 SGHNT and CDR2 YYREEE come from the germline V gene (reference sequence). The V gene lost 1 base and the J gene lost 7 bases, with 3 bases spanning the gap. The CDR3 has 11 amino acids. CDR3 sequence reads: CASSLRNEQFF. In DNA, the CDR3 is TGTGCCAGCAGCTTGCGGAATGAGCAGTTCTTC.

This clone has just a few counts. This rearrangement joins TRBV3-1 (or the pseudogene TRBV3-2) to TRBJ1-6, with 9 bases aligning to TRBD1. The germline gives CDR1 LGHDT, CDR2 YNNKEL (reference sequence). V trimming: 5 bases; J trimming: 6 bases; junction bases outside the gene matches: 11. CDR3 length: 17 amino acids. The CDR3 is CASSFRPGTGINSPLHF. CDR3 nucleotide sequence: TGTGCCAGCAGCTTCCGTCCCGGGACAGGGATTAATTCACCCCTCCACTTT.

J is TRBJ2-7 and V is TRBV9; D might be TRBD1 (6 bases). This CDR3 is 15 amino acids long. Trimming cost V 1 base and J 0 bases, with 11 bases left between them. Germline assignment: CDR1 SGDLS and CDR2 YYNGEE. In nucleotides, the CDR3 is TGTGCCAGCAGCGTACGCCCAGGGGACTCCTACGAGCAGTACTTC. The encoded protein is CASSVRPGDSYEQYF. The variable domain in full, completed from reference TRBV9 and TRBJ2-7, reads DSGVTQTPKHLITATGQRVTLRCSPRSGDLSVYWYQQSLDQGLQFLIQYYNGEERAKGNILERFSAQQFPDLHSELNLSSLELGDSALYFCASSVRPGDSYEQYFGPGTRLTVT.

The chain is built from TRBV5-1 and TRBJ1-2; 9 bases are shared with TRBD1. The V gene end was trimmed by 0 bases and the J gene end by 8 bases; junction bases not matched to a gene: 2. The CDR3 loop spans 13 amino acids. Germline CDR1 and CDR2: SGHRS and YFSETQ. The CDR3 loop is CASSLGDREGYTF. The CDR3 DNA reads TGCGCCAGCAGCTTGGGGGACAGGGAAGGCTACACCTTC. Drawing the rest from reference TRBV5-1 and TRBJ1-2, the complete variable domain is KAGVTQTPRYLIKTRGQQVTLSCSPISGHRSVSWYQQTPGQGLQFLFEYFSETQRNKGNFPGRFSGRQFSNSRSEMNVSTLELGDSALYLCASSLGDREGYTFGSGTRLTVV.

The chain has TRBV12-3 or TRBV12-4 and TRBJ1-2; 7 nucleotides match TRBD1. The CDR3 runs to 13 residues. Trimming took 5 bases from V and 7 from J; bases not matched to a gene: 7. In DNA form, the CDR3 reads TGTGCCAGCAGTAAACAGGGGCTGGGTGGCTACACCTTC. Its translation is CASSKQGLGGYTF.

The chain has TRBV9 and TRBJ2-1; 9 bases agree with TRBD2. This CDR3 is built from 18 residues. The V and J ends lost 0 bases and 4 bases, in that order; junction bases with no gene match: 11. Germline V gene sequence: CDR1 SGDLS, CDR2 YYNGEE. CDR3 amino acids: CASSVGSRASGVYNEQFF. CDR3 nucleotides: TGTGCCAGCAGCGTAGGATCTAGAGCTAGCGGGGTATACAATGAGCAGTTCTTC.

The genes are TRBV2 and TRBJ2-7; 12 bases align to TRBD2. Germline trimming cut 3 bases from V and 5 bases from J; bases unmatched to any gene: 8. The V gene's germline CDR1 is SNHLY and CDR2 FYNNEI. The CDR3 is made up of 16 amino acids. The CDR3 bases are TGTGCCAGCAGTGAGCCTAGACTAGCGGGGGTCAACGAGCAGTACTTC. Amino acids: CASSEPRLAGVNEQYF. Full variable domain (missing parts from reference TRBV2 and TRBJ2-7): EPEVTQTPSHQVTQMGQEVILRCVPISNHLYFYWYRQILGQKVEFLVSFYNNEISEKSEIFDDQFSVERPDGSNFTLKIRSTKLEDSAMYFCASSEPRLAGVNEQYFGPGTRLTVT.

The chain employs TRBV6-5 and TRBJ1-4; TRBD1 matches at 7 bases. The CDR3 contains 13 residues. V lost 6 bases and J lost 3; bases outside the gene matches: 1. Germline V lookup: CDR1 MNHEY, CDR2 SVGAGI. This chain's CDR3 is CASRGTANEKLFF. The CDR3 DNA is TGTGCCAGCAGGGGGACAGCTAATGAAAAACTGTTTTTT.

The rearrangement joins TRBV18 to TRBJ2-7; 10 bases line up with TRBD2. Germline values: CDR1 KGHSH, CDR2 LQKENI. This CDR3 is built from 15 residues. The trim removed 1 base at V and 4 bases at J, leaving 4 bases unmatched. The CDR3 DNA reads TGTGCCAGCTCACCACTTACTAGCGGGGTGTACGAGCAGTACTTC. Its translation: CASSPLTSGVYEQYF.

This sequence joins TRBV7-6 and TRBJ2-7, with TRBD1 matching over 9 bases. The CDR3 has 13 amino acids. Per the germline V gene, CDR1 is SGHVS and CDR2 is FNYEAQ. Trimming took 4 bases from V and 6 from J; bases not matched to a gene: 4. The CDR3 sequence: CASSSGQGAEQYF. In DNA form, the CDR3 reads TGTGCCAGCAGCTCGGGACAGGGTGCCGAGCAGTACTTC.

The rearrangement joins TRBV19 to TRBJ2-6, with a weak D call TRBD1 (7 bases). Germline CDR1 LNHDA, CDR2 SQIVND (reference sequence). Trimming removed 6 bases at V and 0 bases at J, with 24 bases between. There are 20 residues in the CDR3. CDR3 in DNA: TGTGCCAGTAGCCCCGTCTGGGCGGGACAGATGGCCTCTGGGGCCAACGTCCTGACTTTC. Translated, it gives CASSPVWAGQMASGANVLTF.

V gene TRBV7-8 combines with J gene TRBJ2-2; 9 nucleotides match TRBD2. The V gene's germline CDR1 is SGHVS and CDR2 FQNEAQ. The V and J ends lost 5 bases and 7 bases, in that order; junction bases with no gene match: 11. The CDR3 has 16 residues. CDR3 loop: CASSPRGVAGDGELFF. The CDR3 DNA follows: TGTGCCAGCAGCCCGCGGGGGGTAGCGGGGGACGGGGAGCTGTTTTTT.

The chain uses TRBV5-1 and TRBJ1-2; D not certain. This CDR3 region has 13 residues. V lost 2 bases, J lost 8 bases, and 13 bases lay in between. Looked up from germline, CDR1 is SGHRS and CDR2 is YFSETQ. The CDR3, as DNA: TGCGCCAGCAGCTTTGCGGCACACGAGGGCTACACCTTC. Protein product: CASSFAAHEGYTF.

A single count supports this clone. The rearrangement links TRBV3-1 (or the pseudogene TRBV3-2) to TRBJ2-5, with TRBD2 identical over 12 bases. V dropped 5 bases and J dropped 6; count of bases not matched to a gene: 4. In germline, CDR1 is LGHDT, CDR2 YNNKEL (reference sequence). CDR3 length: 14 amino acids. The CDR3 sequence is CASSASGGAKTQYF. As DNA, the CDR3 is TGTGCCAGCAGCGCTAGCGGGGGGGCCAAGACCCAGTACTTC.

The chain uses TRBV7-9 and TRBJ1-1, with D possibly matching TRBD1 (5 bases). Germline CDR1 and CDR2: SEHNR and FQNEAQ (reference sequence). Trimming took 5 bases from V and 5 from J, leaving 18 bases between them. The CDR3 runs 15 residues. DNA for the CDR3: TGTGCCAGCAGCCCAAGATATCCTGGGGGGACTGAAGCTTTCTTT. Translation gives CASSPRYPGGTEAFF.